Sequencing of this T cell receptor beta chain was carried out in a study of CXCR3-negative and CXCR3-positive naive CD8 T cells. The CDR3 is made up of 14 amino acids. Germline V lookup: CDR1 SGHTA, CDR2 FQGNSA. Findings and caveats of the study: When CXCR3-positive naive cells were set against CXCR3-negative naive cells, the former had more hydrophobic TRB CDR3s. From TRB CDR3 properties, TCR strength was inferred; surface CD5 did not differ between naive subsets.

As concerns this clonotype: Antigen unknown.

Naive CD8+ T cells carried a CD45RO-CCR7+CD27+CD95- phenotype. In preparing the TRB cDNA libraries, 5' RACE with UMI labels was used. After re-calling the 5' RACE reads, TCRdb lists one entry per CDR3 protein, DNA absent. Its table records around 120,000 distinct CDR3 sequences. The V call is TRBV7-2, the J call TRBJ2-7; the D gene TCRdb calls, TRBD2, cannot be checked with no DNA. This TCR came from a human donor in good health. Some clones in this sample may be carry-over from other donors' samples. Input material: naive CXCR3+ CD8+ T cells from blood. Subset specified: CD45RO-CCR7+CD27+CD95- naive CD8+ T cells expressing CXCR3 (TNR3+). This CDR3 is CASTQLAGEDEQYF.